A single sample is the source of the 29 T cell receptor beta chains below, sequenced in a study of Ad26.COV2.S vaccination and SARS-CoV-2 variants. Treatment of the sample: around 19 received Ad26.COV2.S at low or high dose, single or two shots; 5 received placebo; per-sample allocation not given. Day 63 following the first vaccine or placebo injection was when the samples were taken. Data came from immunoSEQ multiplex PCR; TCRdb stores just in-frame clones and leaves some out. The sample includes around 320,000 clones, approximately 86% of them seen just once. The sequences come from peripheral blood, collected in a trial of Ad26.COV2.S vaccine versus placebo. The source is a person between 18 and 65 years old who received the Ad26.COV2.S COVID-19 vaccine or a placebo.

In this sample, this clone turned up a few times. The chain joins TRBV6-2 or TRBV6-3 to TRBJ2-3; TRBD2 matches 9 bases. CDR1 and CDR2 (germline): MNHEY, SVGEGT. The V gene end was trimmed by 4 bases and the J gene end by 2 bases; junction bases not matched to a gene: 4. This CDR3 has 15 residues. The CDR3 DNA sequence: TGTGCCAGCAGTTCTCAGCGGGGGGACACAGATACGCAGTATTTT. This encodes CASSSQRGDTDTQYF.

This clone appeared a few times. The chain is built from TRBV19 and TRBJ1-6; weak D call: TRBD1 (6 bases). Trimming took off 5 bases at V and 9 bases at J, with 11 bases between the two ends. CDR3 length: 13 residues. CDR1 and CDR2 (germline): LNHDA, SQIVND (reference sequence). CDR3 region: CASSANRASPLHF. Here the CDR3 DNA reads TGTGCCAGTAGTGCCAACAGGGCTTCACCCCTCCACTTT.

This clone was counted between two and nine times. The chain combines TRBV2 with TRBJ2-2; D unclear. V lost 6 bases and J lost 4, with 9 bases in between. The CDR3 contains 13 residues. Germline V gene data show CDR1 as SNHLY and CDR2 as FYNNEI. CDR3 in DNA: TGTGCCAGCAGGAAGACAAGCACCGGGGAGCTGTTTTTT. The encoded protein is CASRKTSTGELFF.

The table lists this clone with a count of one. The chain links TRBV18 to TRBJ1-1; TRBD1 is a possible D gene (5 bases). The germline V and J ends were trimmed by 3 bases and 1 base, with 15 bases remaining between them. The CDR3 consists of 16 residues. The germline gives CDR1 KGHSH, CDR2 LQKENI. The CDR3 reads CASSPYTGPGNTEAFF. CDR3 sequence (DNA): TGTGCCAGCTCACCTTATACGGGGCCAGGGAACACTGAAGCTTTCTTT.

The V and J genes are TRBV6-4 and TRBJ2-2, with D unclear. The CDR3 has 14 amino acids. The germline CDR1 and CDR2 sequences are MRHNA and SNTAGT. The V end lost 4 bases, the J end lost 0 bases, and 6 bases lay between the germline ends. The DNA of the CDR3 is TGTGCCAGCAGTGGCAGCGCGAACACCGGGGAGCTGTTTTTT. It yields the protein CASSGSANTGELFF.

The V gene is TRBV5-5, the J gene TRBJ2-7; possible D gene TRBD1, 5 bases. The germline V and J ends were trimmed by 0 bases and 6 bases, with 10 bases remaining between them. The CDR3 runs to 13 residues. Germline V CDR1 and CDR2: SGHKS, YYEKEE (reference sequence). The CDR3 loop is CASSLVWGGEQYF. The CDR3 DNA is TGTGCCAGCAGCTTGGTCTGGGGCGGCGAGCAGTACTTC.

The chain employs TRBV4-3 and TRBJ2-5, with D tentatively TRBD2 (5 bases). V was trimmed by 4 bases and J by 5 bases, leaving 14 bases between them. Germline V gives CDR1 LGHNA, CDR2 YSLEER. CDR3 length: 14 amino acids. CDR3 sequence: CASSPRATGETQYF. The DNA for the CDR3 is TGCGCCAGCAGCCCGCGGGCTACGGGCGAGACCCAGTACTTC.

A remark on this clone: Other DNA sequences from this sample encode an identical CDR3 as well. The rearrangement uses TRBV18 and TRBJ2-2; no definite D call. Germline CDR1 KGHSH, CDR2 LQKENI. This CDR3 has 14 residues. The V and J ends lost 3 bases and 0 bases respectively, with 5 bases between them. The CDR3 DNA reads TGTGCCAGCTCACCCACGACGAACACCGGGGAGCTGTTTTTT. Protein sequence: CASSPTTNTGELFF.

V and J are TRBV6-5 and TRBJ2-7; 9 bases are shared with TRBD1. V lost 6 bases, J lost 4 bases, and 10 bases stayed unmatched. Germline V gene sequence: CDR1 MNHEY, CDR2 SVGAGI. This CDR3 has 15 amino acids. CDR3 in DNA: TGTGCCAGCAGGGGGCCGGGACAGGGTGGTTACGAGCAGTACTTC. This sequence encodes CASRGPGQGGYEQYF.

The chain couples TRBV7-9 to TRBJ1-1; D gene ambiguous. CDR3 length equals 14 residues. V was trimmed by 2 bases and J by 4 bases, leaving 11 bases between them. Germline values: CDR1 SEHNR, CDR2 FQNEAQ (reference sequence). CDR3 coding DNA: TGTGCCAGCAGCTTAAACCAGAAGTCCACTGAAGCTTTCTTT. Translation gives CASSLNQKSTEAFF.

The genes are TRBV14 and TRBJ2-1; TRBD2 agrees at 13 bases. This CDR3 spans 14 amino acids. V dropped 3 bases and J dropped 15; count of bases not matched to a gene: 8. Germline V gene lookup returns CDR1 SGHDN and CDR2 FVKESK. DNA of the CDR3: TGTGCCAGCAGCCAGGTTTCGACTAGCGGGGGGCTGTTCTTC. As protein: CASSQVSTSGGLFF.

The chain employs TRBV10-3 and TRBJ2-1, with 7 nucleotides matching TRBD2. The CDR3 consists of 15 residues. V shed 2 bases and J 4 bases; nucleotides not matched to a gene: 5. Germline CDR1 is ENHRY and CDR2 is SYGVKD. DNA for the CDR3: TGTGCCATCAGTGAGCGAGTAGCGGGTTACAATGAGCAGTTCTTC. Protein sequence: CAISERVAGYNEQFF.

The chain has TRBV4-1 and TRBJ1-6; TRBD1 might be the D (5 bases). Trimming took off 4 bases at V and 7 bases at J, with 17 bases between the two ends. This CDR3 contains 16 residues. From germline, CDR1 is MGHRA and CDR2 YSYEKL. This chain's CDR3 is CASSLTSGGRNSPLHF. CDR3 bases: TGCGCCAGCAGCCTAACCTCGGGGGGGAGGAATTCACCCCTCCACTTT.

The V and J genes are TRBV10-3 and TRBJ2-5, with D perhaps matching TRBD1 or TRBD2 (5 bases each). Trimming took off 10 bases at V and 7 bases at J, with 16 bases between the two ends. This CDR3 is built from 12 residues. CDR1 is ENHRY and CDR2 is SYGVKD in the germline V gene. The CDR3 protein is CATGTQEGTQYF. The CDR3 DNA reads as TGTGCCACCGGGACCCAGGAAGGGACCCAGTACTTC.

This chain uses TRBV18 with TRBJ1-1; the D is unclear. CDR3 length: 14 amino acids. Per germline, CDR1 KGHSH and CDR2 LQKENI. Trimming took 6 bases from V and 3 from J, leaving 14 bases between them. CDR3 sequence: CASSLVGGDTEAFF. The CDR3 DNA follows: TGTGCCAGCTCCCTCGTCGGTGGTGACACTGAAGCTTTCTTT.

This clone has more than one count but fewer than ten. V is TRBV6-2 or TRBV6-3 and J is TRBJ1-5; perhaps TRBD1 as D (5 bases). The V end lost 5 bases, the J end lost 6 bases, and 14 bases lay between the germline ends. The CDR3 loop spans 14 amino acids. Germline CDR1 reads MNHEY; CDR2 reads SVGEGT. The CDR3 sequence is CASSTRQGGQPQHF. The CDR3 bases are TGTGCCAGCAGTACCCGGCAGGGTGGTCAGCCCCAGCATTTT.

This rearrangement joins TRBV5-1 to TRBJ2-3, with 16 bases that match TRBD2. The germline V gene encodes CDR1 SGHRS and CDR2 YFSETQ. V gave up 4 bases and J gave up 6 bases; unmatched junction bases: 8. The CDR3 runs to 17 residues. The chain's CDR3 is CASSAGLAGGPRDTQYF. CDR3 DNA sequence: TGCGCCAGCAGCGCGGGACTAGCGGGGGGGCCAAGGGATACGCAGTATTTT. Full variable domain (missing parts from reference TRBV5-1 and TRBJ2-3): KAGVTQTPRYLIKTRGQQVTLSCSPISGHRSVSWYQQTPGQGLQFLFEYFSETQRNKGNFPGRFSGRQFSNSRSEMNVSTLELGDSALYLCASSAGLAGGPRDTQYFGPGTRLTVL.

The genes are TRBV4-1 and TRBJ1-2; the D is unclear. The germline V gene encodes CDR1 MGHRA and CDR2 YSYEKL. Between the trimmed V and J ends, which lost 3 bases and 0 bases, there was a span of 11 bases. The CDR3 sequence is 15 residues long. The CDR3 reads CASSQGQDPNYGYTF. The CDR3, as DNA: TGCGCCAGCAGCCAGGGTCAGGATCCTAACTATGGCTACACCTTC.

The rearrangement joins TRBV10-3 to TRBJ1-1; TRBD1 agrees at 7 bases. V was pared by 8 bases and J by 10 bases, with 10 bases of the junction left unmatched. Germline loops: CDR1 ENHRY, CDR2 SYGVKD. This CDR3 has 12 amino acids. The CDR3: CAIRDSSSRAFF. As DNA, the CDR3 is TGTGCCATCCGGGACAGTTCATCTAGAGCTTTCTTT.

As DNA, the CDR3 is TGTGCCAGCAGCCAAGTGCTTGGGCCCTATGGCTACACCTTC. Translating it yields CASSQVLGPYGYTF. The chain has TRBV14 and TRBJ1-2; D is ambiguous. The CDR3 totals 14 residues. The germline V gene has CDR1 SGHDN and CDR2 FVKESK. The V end was cut by 1 base, the J end by 4 bases, with 10 bases between.

CDR3: CASSRTVSSYEQYF. The CDR3 DNA follows: TGTGCCAGCAGTAGGACGGTAAGCTCCTACGAGCAGTACTTC. J is TRBJ2-7 and V is TRBV7-2, with unresolved D. The CDR3 is 14 residues long. Trimming took off 6 bases at V and 0 bases at J, with 12 bases between the two ends. In germline, CDR1 is SGHTA, CDR2 FQGNSA.

V gene TRBV2 combines with J gene TRBJ1-2; no reliable D call. CDR3 length: 13 amino acids. Germline assignment: CDR1 SNHLY and CDR2 FYNNEI. Trimming pared 4 bases from V and 10 bases from J, leaving 16 bases between. The CDR3 DNA reads as TGTGCCAGCAGTGGGCGCCGGGGTCGGGACTACACCTTC. Amino acid sequence: CASSGRRGRDYTF. Combining the CDR3 with reference TRBV2 and TRBJ1-2 gives the whole variable domain EPEVTQTPSHQVTQMGQEVILRCVPISNHLYFYWYRQILGQKVEFLVSFYNNEISEKSEIFDDQFSVERPDGSNFTLKIRSTKLEDSAMYFCASSGRRGRDYTFGSGTRLTVV.

The chain couples TRBV30 to TRBJ1-2, with no clear D. CDR1 is GTSNPN, CDR2 SVGIG, per germline (reference sequence). The CDR3 loop spans 13 amino acids. The V and J ends lost 2 bases and 4 bases respectively, with 11 bases between them. CDR3 coding DNA: TGTGCCTGGAGTAAAGGACTAAGCTATGGCTACACCTTC. The encoded protein is CAWSKGLSYGYTF.

DNA of the CDR3: TGTGCCAGCAGAGGCGGCTCTGGAAACACCATATATTTT. As protein: CASRGGSGNTIYF. The chain is built from TRBV6-5 and TRBJ1-3; no definite D call. This CDR3 is built from 13 residues. In germline, CDR1 is MNHEY, CDR2 SVGAGI. Trimming removed 6 bases from V and 0 bases from J, with 6 bases in between.

The chain couples TRBV4-1 to TRBJ1-4, with 7 bases fitting TRBD1. The CDR3 totals 16 residues. Germline CDR1 is MGHRA and CDR2 is YSYEKL. V lost 3 bases, J lost 10 bases, and 14 bases stayed unmatched. The CDR3 bases are TGCGCCAGCAGCCACGAGAGTAAGGGGGCTGCGGGAAAACTGTTTTTT. Translated: CASSHESKGAAGKLFF.

The CDR3 sequence: CSVGSGRTDTQYF. CDR3 coding DNA: TGCAGCGTAGGGTCGGGGAGGACAGATACGCAGTATTTT. The chain uses TRBV29-1 and TRBJ2-3, with D possibly matching TRBD2 (6 bases). CDR1 is SQVTM, CDR2 ANQGSEA, per germline. Trimming cost V 6 bases and J 3 bases, with 13 bases left between them. The length of the CDR3 is 13 residues.

To note about this clone: The DNA is left out, because the CDR3 cannot be placed on it with certainty; the CDR3 is given as TCRdb lists it. This sequence joins TRBV24-1 and TRBJ2-5. The CDR3 spans 14 residues, counting both ends. The germline V gene has CDR1 KGHDR and CDR2 SFDVKD. CDR3 region: CATSDPVLGETQYF.

The J gene is TRBJ1-1, the V gene TRBV6-5, with D unclear. The length of the CDR3 is 14 residues. The germline gives CDR1 MNHEY, CDR2 SVGAGI. The ends were cut back, 6 bases at V and 1 base at J, with 12 bases in the middle. CDR3 nucleotides: TGTGCCAGCAGCAGAAATCAGAGGAACACTGAAGCTTTCTTT. Protein: CASSRNQRNTEAFF.

This chain uses TRBV10-3 with TRBJ2-1; a weak D match, TRBD2 (6 bases). Per germline, CDR1 ENHRY and CDR2 SYGVKD. Trimming shortened V by 10 bases and J by 1 base, and 17 bases separated the two germline ends. The CDR3 runs 15 residues. DNA for the CDR3: TGTGCCACCTCGGGAGACCGGCCGTCCTACAATGAGCAGTTCTTC. Amino acids: CATSGDRPSYNEQFF.